These 14 T cell receptor beta chains were all obtained from the same sample, sequenced in a study of T-cell reconstitution after alpha-beta-depleted transplantation in children. Unique molecular identifiers were incorporated during preparation of the TCRbeta library. TCRdb itself ran the PCR reads through MiXCR, one entry per CDR3 protein. The table lists about a million distinct CDR3 sequences, under 30% of them singletons. The source was PBMCs, mostly from graft donor cells, collected 360 days after TCRalphabeta/CD19-depleted stem cell transplant. The receptors were gathered from a boy in the first two years of life who had a stem cell transplant for SCID, so the T cells may come from the graft donor.

This clonotype was seen a few times. The V and J genes are TRBV7-6 and TRBJ2-5, with 8 positions matching TRBD2. The V gene end was trimmed by 1 base and the J gene end by 6 bases; junction bases not matched to a gene: 7. Germline CDR1 reads SGHVS; CDR2 reads FNYEAQ. The CDR3 length is 15 residues. CDR3 bases: TGTGCCAGCAGCTTAGGGTTTAGCGGGGTACAGACCCAGTACTTC. It is translated as CASSLGFSGVQTQYF.

CDR3: CASSLGGRSSYNEQFF. CDR3 in DNA: TGTGCCAGCTCCTTAGGGGGCAGAAGCTCCTACAATGAGCAGTTCTTC. The chain joins TRBV6-2 or TRBV6-3 to TRBJ2-1; 7 nucleotides match TRBD1. CDR3 length: 16 amino acids. Germline loops: CDR1 MNHEY, CDR2 SVGEGT. V was pared by 8 bases and J by 0 bases, with 10 bases of the junction left unmatched.

This clonotype was observed at least ten times. The J gene is TRBJ2-5, the V gene TRBV5-1; no firm D call. V lost 0 bases to trimming and J lost 4 bases, with 7 bases between them. Germline CDR1 SGHRS, CDR2 YFSETQ. The CDR3 has 13 amino acids. Here the CDR3 reads CASSLEGTETQYF. In nucleotides, the CDR3 is TGCGCCAGCAGCTTGGAGGGCACAGAGACCCAGTACTTC.

The J gene is TRBJ2-5, the V gene TRBV25-1; TRBD2 matches 8 bases. The V gene's germline CDR1 is MGHDK and CDR2 SYGVNS. V gave up 3 bases and J gave up 3 bases; unmatched junction bases: 9. This CDR3 spans 16 amino acids. CDR3 amino acids: CASSEPPGLAEETQYF. CDR3 nucleotide sequence: TGTGCCAGCAGTGAGCCCCCAGGACTAGCTGAAGAGACCCAGTACTTC.

The chain couples TRBV6-5 to TRBJ2-6; D unresolved. The CDR3 extends over 15 amino acids. CDR1 is MNHEY and CDR2 is SVGAGI in the germline V gene. V shed 2 bases and J shed 1 base, with 6 bases lying between them. CDR3 residues: CASSYLESGANVLTF. CDR3 nucleotides: TGTGCCAGCAGTTACCTCGAGTCTGGGGCCAACGTCCTGACTTTC.

This chain connects TRBV4-1 to TRBJ2-1; 8 nucleotides agree with TRBD2. V was clipped by 4 bases and J by 2 bases; unmatched bases: 10. The CDR3 covers 17 residues. The germline CDR1 and CDR2 sequences are MGHRA and YSYEKL. CDR3 amino acids: CASSRGEGGGTYNEQFF. CDR3 nucleotide sequence: TGCGCCAGCAGCCGCGGAGAGGGCGGGGGGACCTACAATGAGCAGTTCTTC.

This clonotype was observed at least ten times. The chain uses TRBV28 and TRBJ1-3; 7 positions agree with TRBD1. The length of the CDR3 is 12 residues. Germline lookup yields CDR1 MDHEN and CDR2 SYDVKM. The ends lost 6 bases at V and 7 bases at J; junction bases unmatched: 3. As DNA, the CDR3 is TGTGCCAGCAGCTTCAGGGGGAACACCATATATTTT. Its translation: CASSFRGNTIYF. The whole variable domain, remainder taken from reference TRBV28 and TRBJ1-3, is DVKVTQSSRYLVKRTGEKVFLECVQDMDHENMFWYRQDPGLGLRLIYFSYDVKMKEKGDIPEGYSVSREKKERFSLILESASTNQTSMYLCASSFRGNTIYFGEGSWLTVV.

As regards this clonotype: The junction shows a germline mismatch at one end, possibly a read error. The chain is built from TRBV15 and TRBJ2-5, with TRBD2 identical over 7 bases. In germline, CDR1 is LNHNV, CDR2 YYDKDF (reference sequence). The CDR3 sequence is 15 residues long. CDR3 DNA sequence: TGTGCCACCAGTAGAGGGAGGGGAGGACACGAGACCCAGTACTTC. Amino acid sequence: CATSRGRGGHETQYF.

This clonotype was seen a handful of times. V is TRBV5-1 and J is TRBJ2-5; TRBD1 agrees at 8 bases. CDR1 is SGHRS and CDR2 is YFSETQ in the germline V gene. CDR3 length equals 14 residues. The V segment lost 3 bases and the J segment 3 bases; nucleotides outside the gene matches: 4. CDR3 nucleotide sequence: TGCGCCAGCAGCTGGGGGGACAGGAAAGAGACCCAGTACTTC. Amino acids: CASSWGDRKETQYF.

There are a few counts of this clonotype. The CDR3 nucleotides are TGCAGCGTGGATACAGCAGGCGGGGAGCTGTTTTTT. This codes for CSVDTAGGELFF. J is TRBJ2-2 and V is TRBV29-1; D ambiguous. V lost 6 bases, J lost 7 bases, and 12 bases lay in between. The germline V gene encodes CDR1 SQVTM and CDR2 ANQGSEA. The CDR3 contains 12 residues.

V is TRBV9 and J is TRBJ2-1; TRBD1 might be the D (5 bases). Germline-derived CDR1 and CDR2 are SGDLS and YYNGEE. This CDR3 contains 17 residues. Trimming cost V 0 bases and J 4 bases, with 17 bases left between them. DNA of the CDR3: TGTGCCAGCAGCGTAGTCCGGCAGGGCGACATATACAATGAGCAGTTCTTC. The encoded protein is CASSVVRQGDIYNEQFF.

Only a few counts were recorded for this clonotype. This chain uses TRBV3-1 with TRBJ2-7; tentative D call: TRBD2 (7 bases). This CDR3 spans 14 amino acids. CDR1 and CDR2 from the germline V gene are LGHDT and YNNKEL (reference sequence). The ends were cut back, 9 bases at V and 2 bases at J, with 17 bases in the middle. As DNA, the CDR3 is TGTGCCAGTCATTCCGGGGGGCCGACCTACGAGCAGTACTTC. Translated, it gives CASHSGGPTYEQYF.

The V call is TRBV20-1, the J call TRBJ2-1; the match to TRBD2 covers 9 bases. CDR3 length equals 14 residues. V was pared by 5 bases and J by 8 bases, with 10 bases of the junction left unmatched. CDR1 DFQATT and CDR2 SNEGSKA come from the germline V gene (reference sequence). In DNA, the CDR3 is TGCAGTGCTCTTAGGAGCGGGGGGACCTATGAGCAGTTCTTC. This encodes CSALRSGGTYEQFF.

J is TRBJ2-5 and V is TRBV5-5; D perhaps matches TRBD2 (5 bases). The CDR3 loop spans 17 amino acids. Deletions cut 2 bases from V and 2 bases from J, with 19 bases between. The germline V gene has CDR1 SGHKS and CDR2 YYEKEE (reference sequence). CDR3 amino acids: CASSFSPLGSTQETQYF. The CDR3 nucleotides read TGTGCCAGCAGCTTTAGTCCTCTGGGGAGCACTCAAGAGACCCAGTACTTC. Supplemented by reference TRBV5-5 and TRBJ2-5, the full variable domain reads DAGVTQSPTHLIKTRGQQVTLRCSPISGHKSVSWYQQVLGQGPQFIFQYYEKEERGRGNFPDRFSARQFPNYSSELNVNALLLGDSALYLCASSFSPLGSTQETQYFGPGTRLLVL.